This TCR beta chain was recovered during a study of T cell responses to AZD1222 COVID-19 vaccine. Overall study findings and caveats: At baseline, just a handful of AZD1222 recipients tested seropositive. Vaccination with two AZD1222 doses was followed by a rise in Spike-specific TCR breadth and depth.

Second-dose intervals near 4 or 12 weeks were combined. Germline values: CDR1 LNHDA, CDR2 SQIVND (reference sequence). The CDR3 has 13 amino acids. V lost 3 bases to trimming and J lost 12 bases, with 14 bases between them. Only in-frame clones appear in the TCRdb table, and some are missing; sequencing was by immunoSEQ multiplex PCR. In the table there are about 120,000 clones, around 87% of which are singletons. In this sample, this clone turned up once. What it binds is unknown. The genes are TRBV19 and TRBJ1-4; D is undetermined. The TCR originated in an adult who received the AZD1222 COVID-19 vaccine. This material consisted of peripheral blood, taken 28 days after the second AZD1222 dose. The CDR3 reads CASSIGPALELFF. CDR3 DNA: TGTGCCAGTAGTATTGGCCCTGCGCTTGAACTGTTTTTT.